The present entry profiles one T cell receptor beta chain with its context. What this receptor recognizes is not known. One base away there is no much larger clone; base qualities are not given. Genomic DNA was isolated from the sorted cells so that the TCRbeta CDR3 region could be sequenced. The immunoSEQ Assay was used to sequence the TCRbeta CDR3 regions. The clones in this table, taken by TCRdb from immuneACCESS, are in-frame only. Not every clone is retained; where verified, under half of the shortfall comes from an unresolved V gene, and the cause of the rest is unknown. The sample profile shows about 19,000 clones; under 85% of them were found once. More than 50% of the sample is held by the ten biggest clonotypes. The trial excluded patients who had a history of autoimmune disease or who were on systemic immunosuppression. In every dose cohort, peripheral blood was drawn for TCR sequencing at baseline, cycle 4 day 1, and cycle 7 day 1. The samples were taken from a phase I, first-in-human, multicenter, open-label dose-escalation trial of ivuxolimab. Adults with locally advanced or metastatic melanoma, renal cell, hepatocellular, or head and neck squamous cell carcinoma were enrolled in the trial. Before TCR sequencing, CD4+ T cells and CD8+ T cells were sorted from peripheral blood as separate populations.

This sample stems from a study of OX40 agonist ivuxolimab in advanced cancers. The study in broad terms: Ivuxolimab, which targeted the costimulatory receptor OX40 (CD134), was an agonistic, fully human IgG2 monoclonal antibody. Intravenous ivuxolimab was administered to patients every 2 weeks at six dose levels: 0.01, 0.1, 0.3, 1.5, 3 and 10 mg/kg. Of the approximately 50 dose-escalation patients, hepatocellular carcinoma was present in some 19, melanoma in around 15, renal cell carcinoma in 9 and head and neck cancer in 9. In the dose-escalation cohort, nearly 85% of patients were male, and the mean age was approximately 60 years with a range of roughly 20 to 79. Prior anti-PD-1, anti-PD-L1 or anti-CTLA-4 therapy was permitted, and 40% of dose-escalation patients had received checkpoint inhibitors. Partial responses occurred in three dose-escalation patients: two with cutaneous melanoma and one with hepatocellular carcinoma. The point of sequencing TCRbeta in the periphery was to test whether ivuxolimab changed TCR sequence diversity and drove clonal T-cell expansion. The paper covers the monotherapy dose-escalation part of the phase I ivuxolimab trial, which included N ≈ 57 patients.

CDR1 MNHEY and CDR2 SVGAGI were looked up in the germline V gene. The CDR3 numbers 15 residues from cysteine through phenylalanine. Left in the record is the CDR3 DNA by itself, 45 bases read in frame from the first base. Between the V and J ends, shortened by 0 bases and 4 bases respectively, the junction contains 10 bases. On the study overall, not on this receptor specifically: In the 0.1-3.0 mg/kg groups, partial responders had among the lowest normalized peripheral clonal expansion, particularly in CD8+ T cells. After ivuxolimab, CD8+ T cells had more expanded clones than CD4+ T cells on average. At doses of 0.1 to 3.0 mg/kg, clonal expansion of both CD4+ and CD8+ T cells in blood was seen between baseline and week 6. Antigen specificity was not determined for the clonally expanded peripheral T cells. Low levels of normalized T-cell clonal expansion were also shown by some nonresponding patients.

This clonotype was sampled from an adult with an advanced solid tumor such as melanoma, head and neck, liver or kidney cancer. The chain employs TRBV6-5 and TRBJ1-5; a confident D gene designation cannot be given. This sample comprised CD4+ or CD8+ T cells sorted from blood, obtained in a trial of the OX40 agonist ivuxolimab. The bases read TGTGCCAGCAGTTACTCGATTTTTGGGAATCAGCCCCAGCATTTT. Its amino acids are CASSYSIFGNQPQHF.